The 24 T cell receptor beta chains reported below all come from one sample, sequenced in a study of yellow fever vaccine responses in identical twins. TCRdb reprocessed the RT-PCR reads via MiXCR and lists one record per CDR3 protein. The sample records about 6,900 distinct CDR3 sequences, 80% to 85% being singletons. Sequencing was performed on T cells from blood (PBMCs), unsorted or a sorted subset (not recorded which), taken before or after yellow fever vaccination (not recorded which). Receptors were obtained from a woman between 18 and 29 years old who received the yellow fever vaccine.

The CDR3 coding sequence is TGTGCCAGCAGTGAGCGGAGCGCGAACACCGGGGAGCTGTTTTTT. Translation: CASSERSANTGELFF. This chain uses TRBV2 with TRBJ2-2; D gene uncertain. Germline V gene data show CDR1 as SNHLY and CDR2 as FYNNEI. Trimming took off 3 bases at V and 0 bases at J, with 8 bases between the two ends. This CDR3 is built from 15 residues.

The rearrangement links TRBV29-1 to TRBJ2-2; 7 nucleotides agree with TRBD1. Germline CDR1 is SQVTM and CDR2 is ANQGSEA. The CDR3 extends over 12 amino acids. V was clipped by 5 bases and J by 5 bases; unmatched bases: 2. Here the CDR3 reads CSVLTGTGELFF. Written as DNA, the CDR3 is TGCAGCGTTTTGACAGGGACCGGGGAGCTGTTTTTT.

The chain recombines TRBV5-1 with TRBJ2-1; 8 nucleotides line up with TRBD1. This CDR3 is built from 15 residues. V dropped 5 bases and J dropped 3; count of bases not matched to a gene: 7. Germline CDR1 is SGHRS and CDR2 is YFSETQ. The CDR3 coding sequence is TGCGCCAGCAGATCTCCGGGACAGGTCTACAATGAGCAGTTCTTC. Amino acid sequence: CASRSPGQVYNEQFF. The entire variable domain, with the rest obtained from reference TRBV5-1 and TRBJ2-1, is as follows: KAGVTQTPRYLIKTRGQQVTLSCSPISGHRSVSWYQQTPGQGLQFLFEYFSETQRNKGNFPGRFSGRQFSNSRSEMNVSTLELGDSALYLCASRSPGQVYNEQFFGPGTRLTVL.

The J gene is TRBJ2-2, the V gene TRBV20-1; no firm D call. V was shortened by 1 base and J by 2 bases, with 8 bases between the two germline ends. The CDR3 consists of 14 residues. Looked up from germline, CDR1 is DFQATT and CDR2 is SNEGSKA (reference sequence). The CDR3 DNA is TGCAGTGCTAGAGGGTCTGACAACACCGGGGAGCTGTTTTTT. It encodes CSARGSDNTGELFF.

CDR3 loop: CASSTKPDGSTNTGELFF. In nucleotides, the CDR3 is TGTGCCAGCAGCACAAAACCGGACGGCAGTACGAACACCGGGGAGCTGTTTTTT. V gene TRBV7-9 combines with J gene TRBJ2-2; D is undetermined. V lost 5 bases and J 0 bases, leaving 19 bases between the germline ends. The CDR3 is 18 residues long. CDR1 SEHNR and CDR2 FQNEAQ come from the germline V gene (reference sequence). Supplemented by reference TRBV7-9 and TRBJ2-2, the full variable domain reads DTGVSQNPRHKITKRGQNVTFRCDPISEHNRLYWYRQTLGQGPEFLTYFQNEAQLEKSRLLSDRFSAERPKGSFSTLEIQRTEQGDSAMYLCASSTKPDGSTNTGELFFGEGSRLTVL.

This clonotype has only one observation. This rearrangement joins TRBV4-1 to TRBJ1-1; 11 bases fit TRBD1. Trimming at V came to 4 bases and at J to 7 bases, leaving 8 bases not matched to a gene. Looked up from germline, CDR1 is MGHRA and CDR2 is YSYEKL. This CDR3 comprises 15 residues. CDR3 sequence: CASSLSRDRGFEAFF. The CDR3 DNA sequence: TGCGCCAGCAGCCTCTCGAGGGACAGGGGGTTTGAAGCTTTCTTT.

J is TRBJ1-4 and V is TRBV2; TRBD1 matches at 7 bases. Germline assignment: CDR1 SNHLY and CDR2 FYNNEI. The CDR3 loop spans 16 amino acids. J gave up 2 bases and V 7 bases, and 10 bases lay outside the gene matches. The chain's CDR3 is CASTSHSDRTNEKLFF. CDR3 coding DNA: TGTGCCAGCACTTCCCATTCGGACAGGACTAATGAAAAACTGTTTTTT.

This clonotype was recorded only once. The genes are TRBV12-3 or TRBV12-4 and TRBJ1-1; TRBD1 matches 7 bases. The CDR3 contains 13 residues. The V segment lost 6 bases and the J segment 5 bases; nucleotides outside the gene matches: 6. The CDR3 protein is CASRTTGETEAFF. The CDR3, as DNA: TGTGCCAGCAGGACTACAGGGGAGACTGAAGCTTTCTTT.

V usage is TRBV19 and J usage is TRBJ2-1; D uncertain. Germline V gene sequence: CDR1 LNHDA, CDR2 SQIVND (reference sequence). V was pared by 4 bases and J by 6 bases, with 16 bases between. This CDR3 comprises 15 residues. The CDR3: CASSNPSEMGNEQFF. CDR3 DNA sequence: TGTGCCAGTAGTAACCCCTCGGAGATGGGCAATGAGCAGTTCTTC.

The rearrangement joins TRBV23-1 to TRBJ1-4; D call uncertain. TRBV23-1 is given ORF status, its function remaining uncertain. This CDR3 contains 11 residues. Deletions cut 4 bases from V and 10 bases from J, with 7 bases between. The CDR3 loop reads CASSRRVKLFF. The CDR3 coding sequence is TGCGCCAGCAGTCGACGGGTAAAACTGTTTTTT.

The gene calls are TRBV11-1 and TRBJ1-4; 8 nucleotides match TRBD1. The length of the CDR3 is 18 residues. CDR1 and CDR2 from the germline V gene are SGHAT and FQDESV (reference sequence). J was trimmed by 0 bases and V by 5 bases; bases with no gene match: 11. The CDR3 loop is CASSTWTGIFATNEKLFF. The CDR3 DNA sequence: TGTGCCAGCAGCACATGGACAGGGATCTTTGCAACTAATGAAAAACTGTTTTTT. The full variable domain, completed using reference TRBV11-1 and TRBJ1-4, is EAEVAQSPRYKITEKSQAVAFWCDPISGHATLYWYRQILGQGPELLVQFQDESVVDDSQLPKDRFSAERLKGVDSTLKIQPAELGDSAMYLCASSTWTGIFATNEKLFFGSGTQLSVL.

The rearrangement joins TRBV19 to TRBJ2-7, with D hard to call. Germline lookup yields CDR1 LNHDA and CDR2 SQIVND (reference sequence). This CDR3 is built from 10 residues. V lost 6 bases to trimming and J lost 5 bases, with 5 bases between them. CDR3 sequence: CASRGNEQYF. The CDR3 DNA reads TGTGCCAGTAGGGGGAACGAGCAGTACTTC.

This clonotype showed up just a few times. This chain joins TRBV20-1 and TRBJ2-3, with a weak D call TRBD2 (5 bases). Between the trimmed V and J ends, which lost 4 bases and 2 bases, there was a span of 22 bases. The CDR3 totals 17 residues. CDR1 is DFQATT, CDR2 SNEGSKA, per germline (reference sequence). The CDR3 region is CSAITLPPGNNTDTQYF. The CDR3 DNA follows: TGCAGTGCTATAACCCTCCCGCCGGGGAATAACACAGATACGCAGTATTTT.

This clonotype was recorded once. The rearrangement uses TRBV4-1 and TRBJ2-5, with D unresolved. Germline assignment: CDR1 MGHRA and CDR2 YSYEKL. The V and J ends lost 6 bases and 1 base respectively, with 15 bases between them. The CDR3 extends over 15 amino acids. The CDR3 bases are TGCGCCAGCAGTCACTTGGCTAACTTCCAAGAGACCCAGTACTTC. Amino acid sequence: CASSHLANFQETQYF.

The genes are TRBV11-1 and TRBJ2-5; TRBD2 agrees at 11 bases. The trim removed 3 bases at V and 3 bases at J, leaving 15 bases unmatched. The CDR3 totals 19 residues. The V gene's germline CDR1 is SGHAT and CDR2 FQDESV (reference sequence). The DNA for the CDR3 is TGTGCCAGCAGCTTTTCGGGGACTAGCGGCTTGAAGGTGGAAGAGACCCAGTACTTC. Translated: CASSFSGTSGLKVEETQYF.

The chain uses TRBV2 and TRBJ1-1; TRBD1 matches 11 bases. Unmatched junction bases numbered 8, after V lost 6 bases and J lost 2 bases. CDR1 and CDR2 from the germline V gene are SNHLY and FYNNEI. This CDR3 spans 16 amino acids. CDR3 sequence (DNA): TGTGCCAGCAGCGCCTCCGGGACAGGGGGAAACACTGAAGCTTTCTTT. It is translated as CASSASGTGGNTEAFF. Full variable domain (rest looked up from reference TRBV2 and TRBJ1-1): EPEVTQTPSHQVTQMGQEVILRCVPISNHLYFYWYRQILGQKVEFLVSFYNNEISEKSEIFDDQFSVERPDGSNFTLKIRSTKLEDSAMYFCASSASGTGGNTEAFFGQGTRLTVV.

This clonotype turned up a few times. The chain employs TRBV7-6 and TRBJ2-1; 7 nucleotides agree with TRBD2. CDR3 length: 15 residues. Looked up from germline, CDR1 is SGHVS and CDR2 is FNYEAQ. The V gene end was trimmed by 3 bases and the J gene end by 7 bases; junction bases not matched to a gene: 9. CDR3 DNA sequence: TGTGCCAGCAGCTTGGGGCGGGAGCCACGGAATGAGCAGTTCTTC. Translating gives CASSLGREPRNEQFF.

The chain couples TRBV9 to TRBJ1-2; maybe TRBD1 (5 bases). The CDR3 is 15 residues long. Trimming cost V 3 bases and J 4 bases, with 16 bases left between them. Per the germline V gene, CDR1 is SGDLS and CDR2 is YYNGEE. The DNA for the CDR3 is TGTGCCAGCAGCGCCTCGGTTGGGGGGACCTATGGCTACACCTTC. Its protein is CASSASVGGTYGYTF.

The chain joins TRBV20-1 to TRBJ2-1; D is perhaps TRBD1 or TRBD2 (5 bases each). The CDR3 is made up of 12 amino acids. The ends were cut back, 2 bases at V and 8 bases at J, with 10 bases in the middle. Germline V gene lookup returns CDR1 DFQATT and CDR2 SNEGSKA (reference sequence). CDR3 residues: CSARIRDHEQFF. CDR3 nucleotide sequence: TGCAGTGCTAGAATCCGGGACCATGAGCAGTTCTTC.

The CDR3 region has the DNA TGTGCCAGCAGCTTGATACTAGCGGGGGAAGATCATTATGAGCAGTTCTTC. It encodes CASSLILAGEDHYEQFF. V gene TRBV5-6 combines with J gene TRBJ2-1; 11 bases agree with TRBD2. This CDR3 has 17 amino acids. V dropped 1 base and J dropped 8; count of bases not matched to a gene: 11. Germline CDR1 SGHDT, CDR2 YYEEEE.

For the CDR3, the DNA is TGCAGTGCTAGAGATCTGGGGACAGATACGCAGTATTTT. Translating gives CSARDLGTDTQYF. The chain uses TRBV20-1 and TRBJ2-3; D not resolved. The CDR3 contains 13 residues. Trimming took off 0 bases at V and 3 bases at J, with 7 bases between the two ends. Looked up from germline, CDR1 is DFQATT and CDR2 is SNEGSKA (reference sequence).

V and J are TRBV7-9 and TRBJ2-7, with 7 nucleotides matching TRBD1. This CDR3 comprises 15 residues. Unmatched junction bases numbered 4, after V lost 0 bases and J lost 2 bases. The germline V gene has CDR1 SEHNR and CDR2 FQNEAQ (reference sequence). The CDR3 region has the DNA TGTGCCAGCAGCTTAGCGCTAGACAGGGCCTACGAGCAGTACTTC. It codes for CASSLALDRAYEQYF.

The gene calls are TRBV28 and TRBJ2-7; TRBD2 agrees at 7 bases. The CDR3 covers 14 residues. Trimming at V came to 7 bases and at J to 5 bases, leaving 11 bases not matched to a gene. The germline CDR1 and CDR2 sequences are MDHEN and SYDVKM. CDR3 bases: TGTGCCAGCACCCTCGGCGGGAGAGTCGACGAGCAGTACTTC. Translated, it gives CASTLGGRVDEQYF.

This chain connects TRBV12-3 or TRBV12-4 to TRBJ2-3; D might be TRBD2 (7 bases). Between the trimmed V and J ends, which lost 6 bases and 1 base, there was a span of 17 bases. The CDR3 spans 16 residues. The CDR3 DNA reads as TGTGCCAGCAGGCCCGAGGGGGGGGGAGGCACAGATACGCAGTATTTT. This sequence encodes CASRPEGGGGTDTQYF.